The rows below give T cell receptor beta chains drawn from one sample of a study of T cell responses to AZD1222 COVID-19 vaccine. Some clones are missing from TCRdb's copy, which holds only in-frame ones; the method was immunoSEQ multiplex PCR. The data hold 80,000 to 95,000 clones, with about 92% observed a single time. The starting material was peripheral blood, obtained on day 0 of AZD1222 vaccination. Source of these receptors: an adult in good health. Each CDR3 is given with its conserved first and last residue. Fields, in order: V gene, J gene, clone size, D gene, CDR3 DNA, CDR3 protein. D genes are given only for firm matches. Clone size is not always given. Where it is, it says once, few, many or a class for expanded clones.

V: TRBV28
J: TRBJ2-1
size: .
D: .
DNA: TGTGCCAGCAGGGCCCCGGGGTTTGCCTACAATGAGCAGTTCTTC
CDR3: CASRAPGFAYNEQFF

V: TRBV28
J: TRBJ1-2
size: .
D: TRBD1
DNA: TGTGCCTACCACGACAGGGGGAGCTATGGCTACACCTTC
CDR3: CAYHDRGSYGYTF

V: TRBV9
J: TRBJ1-2
size: .
D: .
DNA: TGTGCCAGCAGCCCACAGGAGAACTATGGCTACACCTTC
CDR3: CASSPQENYGYTF

V: TRBV28
J: TRBJ1-1
size: .
D: .
DNA: TGTGCCAGCAGGCCTCCGGGCCTCCGGGCTTTCTTT
CDR3: CASRPPGLRAFF

V: TRBV4-1
J: TRBJ1-1
size: once
D: .
DNA: TGCGCCAGCAGCCAAGACTCACGGCGGGTTTCTGAAGCTTTCTTT
CDR3: CASSQDSRRVSEAFF

V: TRBV24-1
J: TRBJ2-1
size: .
D: TRBD2
DNA: TGTGCCACCACCGCGGGAGGGCCAGGGAATGAGCAGTTCTTC
CDR3: CATTAGGPGNEQFF

V: TRBV27
J: TRBJ1-2
size: .
D: .
DNA: TGTGCCAGCAGTAGGAGAGGGGATGGCTACACCTTC
CDR3: CASSRRGDGYTF

V: TRBV7-9
J: TRBJ1-2
size: .
D: .
DNA: TGTGCCAGCAGCTTAGATTCAGGGTTAGGAGGCTACACCTTC
CDR3: CASSLDSGLGGYTF

V: TRBV7-2
J: TRBJ1-5
size: .
D: TRBD1
DNA: TGTGCCAGCAGCACGGGACAGGGGGCGTATCAGCCCCAGCATTTT
CDR3: CASSTGQGAYQPQHF

V: TRBV28
J: TRBJ1-1
size: .
D: TRBD1
DNA: TGTGCCAGCAAGACACCTGACAGGGGTAACACTGAAGCTTTCTTT
CDR3: CASKTPDRGNTEAFF

V: TRBV7-8
J: TRBJ2-3
size: .
D: .
DNA: TGTGCCAGCAGCTTAAGGGGGGATCCCACAGATACGCAGTATTTT
CDR3: CASSLRGDPTDTQYF

V: TRBV3-1/TRBV3-2
J: TRBJ1-1
size: .
D: TRBD1
DNA: TGTGCCAGCAGCTCGGGCAGGGGGATTGGCACTGAAGCTTTCTTT
CDR3: CASSSGRGIGTEAFF

V: TRBV19
J: TRBJ1-2
size: .
D: TRBD1
DNA: TGTGCCAGTAGTCAAGACAGGGGCCCAAGGGAATTGCGTGGCTACACCTTC
CDR3: CASSQDRGPRELRGYTF

V: TRBV6-5
J: TRBJ2-5
size: few
D: TRBD1
DNA: TGTGCCAGCAGTTACCTCGTCGGACAGGGGTCCGAGACCCAGTACTTC
CDR3: CASSYLVGQGSETQYF

V: TRBV6-1
J: TRBJ2-1
size: .
D: .
DNA: TGTGCCAGCAGTGATCGGGACCCGACCGATGAGCAGTTCTTC
CDR3: CASSDRDPTDEQFF

V: TRBV5-4
J: TRBJ2-1
size: .
D: TRBD2
DNA: TGTGCCAGCACCTTGGGGACTAGCGGTCACAATGAGCAGTTCTTC
CDR3: CASTLGTSGHNEQFF

V: TRBV5-8
J: TRBJ1-2
size: .
D: .
DNA: TGTGCCAGCAGCTACCGGGAGGGCTATGGCTACACCTTC
CDR3: CASSYREGYGYTF

V: TRBV12-3/TRBV12-4
J: TRBJ2-3
size: .
D: TRBD1
DNA: TGTGCCAGCAGAGGACAGGGCACAGATACGCAGTATTTT
CDR3: CASRGQGTDTQYF

V: TRBV28
J: TRBJ2-5
size: .
D: TRBD1
DNA: TGTGCCAGCAGCCTGCAGGGGGCTCAAGAGACCCAGTACTTC
CDR3: CASSLQGAQETQYF

V: TRBV7-3
J: TRBJ1-1
size: once
D: .
DNA: TGTGCCAGCAGCTTAACCCTGGCCCTGGGGGGTGACACTGAAGCTTTCTTT
CDR3: CASSLTLALGGDTEAFF

V: TRBV5-1
J: TRBJ2-7
size: .
D: .
DNA: TGCGCCAGCAGCCCCCCGACATTACGGGCGGGGGAGCAGTACTTC
CDR3: CASSPPTLRAGEQYF

V: TRBV5-8
J: TRBJ1-1
size: .
D: .
DNA: TGTGCCAGCAGTTTATTGAACACTGAAGCTTTCTTT
CDR3: CASSLLNTEAFF

V: TRBV10-3
J: TRBJ2-1
size: .
D: .
DNA: TGTGCCATCAGTGAGAGGGGGGGTGAGCAGTTCTTC
CDR3: CAISERGGEQFF

V: TRBV18
J: TRBJ2-7
size: .
D: .
DNA: TGTGCCAGCTCACCCCTACAGGGAGACGAGCAGTACTTC
CDR3: CASSPLQGDEQYF

V: TRBV2
J: TRBJ2-1
size: .
D: TRBD2
DNA: TGTGCCAGCAGACTGACTAGCGGTGTAAATGAGCAGTTCTTC
CDR3: CASRLTSGVNEQFF

V: TRBV5-1
J: TRBJ2-5
size: .
D: TRBD2
DNA: TGCGCCAGCTGGACGGGGGGGCCCCAAGAGACCCAGTACTTC
CDR3: CASWTGGPQETQYF

V: TRBV28
J: TRBJ2-3
size: .
D: .
DNA: TGTGCCAGCAGTTTTGGGGAGAGCCGGGATACGCAGTATTTT
CDR3: CASSFGESRDTQYF

V: TRBV27
J: TRBJ2-7
size: once
D: .
DNA: TGTGCCAGCAGTTTATCGATGTTTTTTAGTGGCGGACAAACCTACGAGCAGTACTTC
CDR3: CASSLSMFFSGGQTYEQYF

V: TRBV7-9
J: TRBJ2-5
size: .
D: .
DNA: TGTGCCAGCAGCACCCCCGGGACGCAAGAGACCCAGTACTTC
CDR3: CASSTPGTQETQYF

V: TRBV30
J: TRBJ1-3
size: .
D: .
DNA: TGTGCCTGGAGTGTTGGCCTAAGTGGAAACACCATATATTTT
CDR3: CAWSVGLSGNTIYF

V: TRBV7-7
J: TRBJ2-3
size: .
D: .
DNA: TGTGCCAGCAGCTCCGGCACAGATACGCAGTATTTT
CDR3: CASSSGTDTQYF

V: TRBV5-1
J: TRBJ2-6
size: .
D: .
DNA: TGCGCCAGCAGCTTGGTGGGGGCTGGGGCCAACGTCCTGACTTTC
CDR3: CASSLVGAGANVLTF

V: TRBV30
J: TRBJ1-3
size: .
D: .
DNA: TGTGCCTGGAGTGTATTCGTCCCTAGGACAGTTGTTTCCGAAGCCCCTGGAAACACCATATATTTT
CDR3: CAWSVFVPRTVVSEAPGNTIYF

V: TRBV25-1
J: TRBJ2-1
size: .
D: .
DNA: TGTGCCAGCAGTGGAACTTATTCCTACAATGAGCAGTTCTTC
CDR3: CASSGTYSYNEQFF

V: TRBV18
J: TRBJ1-3
size: .
D: .
DNA: TGTGCCAGCCAAGATTTCGCGGGATCTGGAAACACCATATATTTT
CDR3: CASQDFAGSGNTIYF

V: TRBV29-1
J: TRBJ2-2
size: .
D: .
DNA: TGCAGCGTTGATGTTGACCGGGAGCTGTTTTTT
CDR3: CSVDVDRELFF

V: TRBV11-3
J: TRBJ2-3
size: few
D: .
DNA: TGTGCCAGCAGCCTTGATGGGCAGCCTCGCACAGATACGCAGTATTTT
CDR3: CASSLDGQPRTDTQYF

V: TRBV3-1/TRBV3-2
J: TRBJ1-2
size: .
D: .
DNA: TGTGCCAGCAGTTATCGGGGGGCCGGGCAGGATGGCTACACCTTC
CDR3: CASSYRGAGQDGYTF

V: TRBV6-6
J: TRBJ2-3
size: .
D: .
DNA: TGTGCCAGCAGTTTTCAGATCGCGCAGTATTTT
CDR3: CASSFQIAQYF

V: TRBV7-8
J: TRBJ1-5
size: .
D: .
DNA: TGTGCCAGCAGCTCTCGGACTGATAGCAATCAGCCCCAGCATTTT
CDR3: CASSSRTDSNQPQHF

V: TRBV15
J: TRBJ2-2
size: .
D: .
DNA: TGTGCCACCAGCGTGAAGGGGCGGTACACCGGGGAGCTGTTTTTT
CDR3: CATSVKGRYTGELFF

V: TRBV6-6
J: TRBJ1-2
size: .
D: TRBD1
DNA: TGTGCCAGCAGTTACTCGACAGGGGGAGGCTACACCTTC
CDR3: CASSYSTGGGYTF